These 24 T cell receptor beta chains share one sample of origin, sequenced in a study of T cells after yellow fever vaccination. TCRdb re-called the 5' RACE reads with MiXCR, one entry per CDR3 protein. The sample yields 110,000 or so distinct CDR3 sequences, approximately 7.1% seen once. Source: CD4+ T cells sorted from PBMCs, taken about 41 days after the first yellow fever vaccination. These receptors were taken from a man between 18 and 29 years old who received the YFV17D yellow fever vaccine.

This clonotype was picked up many times. The chain uses TRBV20-1 and TRBJ1-5; a weak D match, TRBD1 (6 bases). The CDR3 is 15 amino acids. Germline V gives CDR1 DFQATT, CDR2 SNEGSKA (reference sequence). CDR3 region: CSSGRRVGGGQPQHF. As DNA, the CDR3 is TGCAGCTCTGGCCGACGGGTAGGGGGAGGTCAGCCCCAGCATTTT.

This clonotype was counted ten times or more. V gene TRBV4-3 combines with J gene TRBJ2-5; D gene ambiguous. V lost 4 bases and J lost 9, with 15 bases in between. The CDR3 is 13 residues long. Per germline, CDR1 LGHNA and CDR2 YSLEER. The CDR3: CASSREIGRAQYF. The DNA for the CDR3 is TGCGCCAGCAGCCGAGAAATTGGACGAGCCCAGTACTTC.

This clonotype was counted at least ten times. The V gene is TRBV29-1, the J gene TRBJ1-1, with TRBD1 matching over 7 bases. The length of the CDR3 is 13 residues. V lost 4 bases to trimming and J lost 3 bases; unmatched junction nucleotides: 5. CDR1 is SQVTM and CDR2 is ANQGSEA in the germline V gene. CDR3 bases: TGCAGCGTTGTGGGGACAGATTACACTGAAGCTTTCTTT. Encoded protein: CSVVGTDYTEAFF.

This chain connects TRBV24-1 to TRBJ1-5; no firm D call. With 12 bases removed from V and 4 bases from J, the gap between germline ends came to 12 bases. CDR3 length: 12 residues. Germline V CDR1 and CDR2: KGHDR, SFDVKD. CDR3 sequence reads: CAPSLGNQPQHF. The CDR3, as DNA: TGTGCCCCTTCCCTTGGGAATCAGCCCCAGCATTTT.

The sample holds many counts of this clonotype. The V gene is TRBV7-9, the J gene TRBJ2-7, with D perhaps TRBD1 (5 bases). Germline V gene lookup returns CDR1 SEHNR and CDR2 FQNEAQ (reference sequence). CDR3 length: 12 residues. V lost 5 bases and J 9 bases, leaving 14 bases between the germline ends. CDR3: CASSHDDQGQYV. The DNA for the CDR3 is TGTGCCAGCAGCCACGACGATCAGGGGCAGTACGTC.

This clonotype came up many times. The chain links TRBV20-1 to TRBJ2-2; 9 bases are a match to TRBD1. The CDR3 loop spans 15 amino acids. Per the germline V gene, CDR1 is DFQATT and CDR2 is SNEGSKA (reference sequence). V was clipped by 5 bases and J by 5 bases; unmatched bases: 9. CDR3 coding DNA: TGCAGTGCTCGAACCGGCGGGACAGGGACCGGGGAGCTGTTTTTT. Translation gives CSARTGGTGTGELFF.

This clonotype was detected a few times. This chain uses TRBV7-6 with TRBJ1-3; D unclear. Per germline, CDR1 SGHVS and CDR2 FNYEAQ. The CDR3 is made up of 17 amino acids. V was cut by 0 bases and J by 0 bases, with 12 bases left in between. Here the CDR3 DNA reads TGTGCCAGCAGCTTAGCGCTGGATAGGTACTCTGGAAACACCATATATTTT. Encoded protein: CASSLALDRYSGNTIYF.

This clonotype was found many times. V gene TRBV10-3 combines with J gene TRBJ2-1; tentatively, D is TRBD1 or TRBD2 (5 bases each). The germline V gene encodes CDR1 ENHRY and CDR2 SYGVKD. V lost 3 bases to trimming and J lost 5 bases, with 17 bases between them. This CDR3 comprises 16 residues. The chain's CDR3 is CAISDRDQEFDNEQFF. The CDR3 nucleotides read TGTGCCATCAGTGACCGGGACCAGGAATTTGACAATGAGCAGTTCTTC.

This clonotype was seen at least ten times. The chain has TRBV2 and TRBJ2-7; 9 nucleotides align to TRBD1. The ends lost 6 bases at V and 5 bases at J; junction bases unmatched: 11. This CDR3 has 15 residues. CDR1 and CDR2 from the germline V gene are SNHLY and FYNNEI. For the CDR3, the DNA is TGTGCCAGCAGAGTCCGGGACAGGGCCGTAAACGAGCAGTACTTC. Translated, it gives CASRVRDRAVNEQYF.

The table lists this clonotype with many counts. The gene calls are TRBV5-5 and TRBJ2-2; TRBD1 agrees at 7 bases. V was clipped by 5 bases and J by 6 bases; unmatched bases: 7. Germline assignment: CDR1 SGHKS and CDR2 YYEKEE (reference sequence). The CDR3 has 14 residues. CDR3 in amino acids: CASRRTGSPGELFF. The CDR3 coding sequence is TGTGCCAGCAGAAGGACAGGTTCCCCCGGGGAGCTGTTTTTT.

This clonotype was seen many times. V usage is TRBV14 and J usage is TRBJ1-2; D is unclear. The V end lost 3 bases, the J end lost 5 bases, and 10 bases lay between the germline ends. This CDR3 is built from 13 residues. Germline CDR1 SGHDN, CDR2 FVKESK. The CDR3 DNA is TGTGCCAGCAGCCAGTTCGGGCCTTATGGCTACACCTTC. It codes for CASSQFGPYGYTF.

CDR3 residues: CATSDQTSLVPSRTDTQYF. CDR3 nucleotide sequence: TGTGCCACCAGTGATCAGACTAGCCTGGTGCCCTCTCGCACAGATACGCAGTATTTT. This chain uses TRBV24-1 with TRBJ2-3, with 7 bases aligning to TRBD2. Germline CDR1 reads KGHDR; CDR2 reads SFDVKD. CDR3 length: 19 residues. J gave up 1 base and V 3 bases, and 15 bases lay outside the gene matches.

There are many counts of this clonotype. The V call is TRBV20-1, the J call TRBJ2-7; D not certain. CDR1 and CDR2 from the germline V gene are DFQATT and SNEGSKA (reference sequence). The CDR3 is 12 amino acids. With 3 bases removed from V and 3 bases from J, the gap between germline ends came to 9 bases. For the CDR3, the DNA is TGCAGTGCTAGGGCAGGAGACTACGAGCAGTACTTC. Protein: CSARAGDYEQYF.

The V call is TRBV20-1, the J call TRBJ2-1, with TRBD2 identical over 11 bases. Germline V lookup: CDR1 DFQATT, CDR2 SNEGSKA (reference sequence). The CDR3 sequence is 14 residues long. The trim removed 3 bases at V and 8 bases at J, leaving 6 bases unmatched. CDR3 region: CSASGSGGVHEQFF. The CDR3 coding sequence is TGCAGTGCTAGTGGTAGCGGGGGGGTTCATGAGCAGTTCTTC.

A remark on this clonotype: One end of the junction is discordant with germline, which a read error may explain. The CDR3 sequence is CASSTGTGGTQYF. For the CDR3, the DNA is TGTGCTAGCAGCACCGGGACGGGGGGGACCCAGTACTTC. This chain joins TRBV7-7 and TRBJ2-5; 7 nucleotides align to TRBD2. There are 13 residues in the CDR3. Germline CDR1 is SSHAT and CDR2 is FNYEAQ (reference sequence).

Ten or more counts support this clonotype. The CDR3 loop reads CASTRGTDTDTQYF. CDR3 sequence (DNA): TGCGCCAGCACCCGCGGGACGGACACAGATACGCAGTATTTT. The chain recombines TRBV5-1 with TRBJ2-3; D may be TRBD2 (6 bases). CDR3 length equals 14 residues. Germline V gene data show CDR1 as SGHRS and CDR2 as YFSETQ. V was pared by 6 bases and J by 2 bases, with 13 bases between. Drawing the rest from reference TRBV5-1 and TRBJ2-3, the complete variable domain is KAGVTQTPRYLIKTRGQQVTLSCSPISGHRSVSWYQQTPGQGLQFLFEYFSETQRNKGNFPGRFSGRQFSNSRSEMNVSTLELGDSALYLCASTRGTDTDTQYFGPGTRLTVL.

This clonotype appeared many times. CDR3 sequence: CASSYGGGAYEQYF. The CDR3 DNA reads as TGTGCCAGCAGTTACGGCGGGGGGGCGTACGAGCAGTACTTC. This chain links TRBV6-5 with TRBJ2-7; 9 nucleotides align to TRBD2. The CDR3 is made up of 14 amino acids. V lost 2 bases, J lost 4 bases, and 3 bases stayed unmatched. CDR1 and CDR2 (germline): MNHEY, SVGAGI.

This clonotype was counted many times. V usage is TRBV6-1 and J usage is TRBJ2-7; 10 nucleotides agree with TRBD2. The CDR3 is 13 residues long. V trimming: 9 bases; J trimming: 5 bases; junction bases outside the gene matches: 7. From germline, CDR1 is MNHNS and CDR2 SASEGT. The CDR3, as DNA: TGTGCCAGGTCCGGGACTAGCGAAGACGAGCAGTACGTC. This translates into CARSGTSEDEQYV.

The chain combines TRBV7-8 with TRBJ2-5; TRBD1 aligns across 8 bases. The CDR3 is 14 amino acids. V lost 3 bases, J lost 1 base, and 1 base stayed unmatched. Germline lookup yields CDR1 SGHVS and CDR2 FQNEAQ. In nucleotides, the CDR3 is TGTGCCAGCAGCTTGGGACAGGCCCAAGAGACCCAGTACTTC. Translated: CASSLGQAQETQYF. The full variable domain, with the rest looked up from reference TRBV7-8 and TRBJ2-5, is GAGVSQSPRYKVAKRGQDVALRCDPISGHVSLFWYQQALGQGPEFLTYFQNEAQLDKSGLPSDRFFAERPEGSVSTLKIQRTQQEDSAVYLCASSLGQAQETQYFGPGTRLLVL.

This clonotype has at least ten counts. J is TRBJ2-5 and V is TRBV12-3 or TRBV12-4; D might be TRBD1 (5 bases). Trimming stripped 7 bases from V and 2 bases from J, with 17 bases between. The CDR3 extends over 15 amino acids. CDR3: CASTPQRGLQETQYF. The DNA of the CDR3 is TGTGCCAGCACCCCTCAAAGGGGTCTACAAGAGACCCAGTACTTC.

The table lists this clonotype with many counts. The chain carries TRBV4-2 and TRBJ2-3, with 10 bases aligning to TRBD2. The germline V gene has CDR1 LGHNA and CDR2 YNFKEQ. J gave up 2 bases and V 4 bases, and 9 bases lay outside the gene matches. The CDR3 contains 17 residues. The CDR3 loop reads CASSPQSAGGYTDTQYF. The CDR3 DNA reads as TGTGCCAGCAGCCCTCAATCAGCGGGGGGGTACACAGATACGCAGTATTTT.

The chain links TRBV7-2 to TRBJ2-1, with a tentative D call TRBD1 (5 bases). CDR3 length: 16 residues. Germline CDR1 is SGHTA and CDR2 is FQGNSA. V lost 1 base, J lost 2 bases, and 12 bases lay in between. The CDR3 reads CASSLVGAATYNEQFF. CDR3 in DNA: TGTGCCAGCAGCTTAGTAGGGGCAGCTACCTACAATGAGCAGTTCTTC.

The sample holds many counts of this clonotype. V is TRBV7-9 and J is TRBJ1-1, with D unresolved. The CDR3 has 15 residues. The germline gives CDR1 SEHNR, CDR2 FQNEAQ (reference sequence). Trimming cost V 5 bases and J 0 bases, with 13 bases left between them. CDR3 coding DNA: TGTGCCAGCAGCCCTTCCGGCTACATGAACACTGAAGCTTTCTTT. The encoded protein is CASSPSGYMNTEAFF.

This clonotype was observed at least ten times. The rearrangement joins TRBV4-1 to TRBJ2-1; the D gene is possibly TRBD2 (6 bases). The CDR3 consists of 13 residues. The V end lost 4 bases, the J end lost 7 bases, and 11 bases lay between the germline ends. Germline V CDR1 and CDR2: MGHRA, YSYEKL. CDR3 residues: CASSPLASNEQFF. In DNA form, the CDR3 reads TGCGCCAGCAGCCCGCTAGCGAGTAATGAGCAGTTCTTC.